Listed here are 19 T cell receptor beta chains from one sample, sequenced in a study of molecular identifiers for immune sequencing clone quantification. MiXCR, applied by TCRdb to the PCR reads, yields one record per CDR3 protein. This sample yields some 93,000 distinct CDR3 sequences, of which around 23% are seen a single time; approximately 1% belongs to the top ten. The sequenced material came from naive CD8+ T cells from blood, with Jurkat cell RNA spiked in. Subset: FACS-sorted CD8+CD4-CCR7+CD45RA+ naive T cells. All receptors derive from a human donor in good health. Some libraries in this study had Jurkat cell RNA spiked in.

The V gene is TRBV6-2 or TRBV6-3, the J gene TRBJ2-1; the D call may be TRBD1 or TRBD2 (5 bases each). The CDR3 totals 15 residues. V shed 2 bases and J shed 5 bases, with 13 bases lying between them. CDR1 is MNHEY, CDR2 SVGEGT, per germline. The CDR3 nucleotides read TGTGCCAGCAGTTACGATCCAGGGAGCAACAATGAGCAGTTCTTC. Encoded protein: CASSYDPGSNNEQFF.

As regards this clonotype: Since a much larger clone is just one base distant, this may be a read error. The chain has TRBV4-3 and TRBJ1-1; D is perhaps TRBD1 (6 bases). V was cut by 1 base and J by 6 bases, with 15 bases left in between. Germline V gives CDR1 LGHNA, CDR2 YSLEER. The CDR3 spans 15 residues. CDR3 nucleotide sequence: TGCGCCAGCAGCCAAGCCGCCAGGGGATACGCTGAAGCTTTCTTT. Translating gives CASSQAARGYAEAFF.

In this sample, this clonotype turned up many times. The CDR3 reads CASSLEAEQYF. The CDR3 nucleotides are TGTGCCAGCAGCTTGGAGGCGGAGCAGTACTTC. The chain uses TRBV5-5 and TRBJ2-7; D gene uncertain. V lost 0 bases and J 7 bases, leaving 5 bases between the germline ends. The CDR3 extends over 11 amino acids. Germline values: CDR1 SGHKS, CDR2 YYEKEE (reference sequence).

With respect to this clonotype: This could be a read error, since a much larger clone is one nucleotide away. The genes are TRBV9 and TRBJ1-1; D gene uncertain. The length of the CDR3 is 13 residues. V lost 0 bases, J lost 3 bases, and 6 bases lay in between. From germline, CDR1 is SGDLS and CDR2 YYNGEE. The CDR3 DNA follows: TGTGCCAGCAGCGTAGTGACGGACACTGAAGCTTTCTTT. It specifies CASSVVTDTEAFF.

This clonotype was found many times. This chain links TRBV12-3 or TRBV12-4 with TRBJ2-3; no definite D call. The CDR3 has 11 amino acids. V was cut by 7 bases and J by 5 bases, with 7 bases left in between. The CDR3 nucleotides read TGTGCCAGCAATGGTGGAGATACGCAGTATTTT. Amino acids: CASNGGDTQYF.

Concerning this clonotype itself: A read error is possible here, since a much larger clone lies one base away. V usage is TRBV6-2 or TRBV6-3 and J usage is TRBJ2-3; 15 bases line up with TRBD2. This CDR3 comprises 18 residues. CDR1 and CDR2 (germline): MNHEY, SVGEGT. The DNA of the CDR3 is TGTGCCTGCAGTTACCAGTCTTGGACTAGCGGGGGGGCAGATACGCAGTATTTT. As protein: CACSYQSWTSGGADTQYF.

The chain links TRBV4-3 to TRBJ2-5; 12 bases map to TRBD2. The CDR3 is made up of 16 amino acids. CDR1 is LGHNA and CDR2 is YSLEER in the germline V gene. V shed 3 bases and J 0 bases; nucleotides not matched to a gene: 2. The CDR3 reads CASSQGTSGYQETQYF. The CDR3 DNA reads TGCGCCAGCAGCCAGGGGACTAGCGGGTACCAAGAGACCCAGTACTTC.

This clonotype was counted many times. V is TRBV19 and J is TRBJ2-6; tentative D call: TRBD1 (6 bases). CDR1 LNHDA and CDR2 SQIVND come from the germline V gene (reference sequence). V lost 9 bases and J lost 0, with 21 bases in between. The CDR3 is made up of 18 amino acids. CDR3 amino acids: CASLPNRAERSGANVLTF. The CDR3 region has the DNA TGTGCCAGCCTCCCCAACAGGGCTGAACGCTCTGGGGCCAACGTCCTGACTTTC.

The V gene is TRBV11-2, the J gene TRBJ2-7; D gene ambiguous. Trimming pared 2 bases from V and 2 bases from J, leaving 10 bases between. The CDR3 has 14 residues. Germline CDR1 is SGHAT and CDR2 is FQNNGV. The CDR3 here is CASSLYNGPYEQYF. The CDR3 DNA is TGTGCCAGCAGCTTATATAACGGGCCCTACGAGCAGTACTTC.

This clonotype was seen at least ten times. This chain links TRBV12-3 or TRBV12-4 with TRBJ1-5; 7 bases are a match to TRBD1. V shed 5 bases, J shed 2 bases, and the junction held 3 bases outside the gene matches. This CDR3 contains 14 residues. The CDR3, as DNA: TGTGCCAGCAGTCCCGGACAGGGCAATCAGCCCCAGCATTTT. Its translation is CASSPGQGNQPQHF.

Notes on this clonotype: With a much larger clone just one base away, this may be a read error. The chain has TRBV9 and TRBJ2-5, with D perhaps matching TRBD2 (5 bases). Germline CDR1 reads SGDLS; CDR2 reads YYNGEE. Trimming removed 0 bases at V and 4 bases at J, with 7 bases between. The length of the CDR3 is 13 residues. CDR3 bases: TGTGCCAGCAGCGTAGATGGGAGAGAGACCCAGTACTTC. Amino acid sequence: CASSVDGRETQYF.

V and J are TRBV9 and TRBJ2-3; D call uncertain. The CDR3 is made up of 14 amino acids. Trimming removed 4 bases from V and 2 bases from J, with 11 bases in between. The germline V gene encodes CDR1 SGDLS and CDR2 YYNGEE. CDR3 residues: CASSTAGSTDTQYF. The CDR3 region has the DNA TGTGCCAGCAGCACCGCCGGGTCCACAGATACGCAGTATTTT. Using reference TRBV9 and TRBJ2-3 for the parts outside the CDR3, the full variable domain is DSGVTQTPKHLITATGQRVTLRCSPRSGDLSVYWYQQSLDQGLQFLIQYYNGEERAKGNILERFSAQQFPDLHSELNLSSLELGDSALYFCASSTAGSTDTQYFGPGTRLTVL.

The genes are TRBV29-1 and TRBJ1-2; 8 nucleotides match TRBD1. Germline V gene lookup returns CDR1 SQVTM and CDR2 ANQGSEA. Trimming at V came to 4 bases and at J to 7 bases, leaving 5 bases not matched to a gene. The CDR3 consists of 12 residues. This CDR3 reads CSVVQGGGGYTF. In nucleotides, the CDR3 is TGCAGCGTTGTACAGGGGGGCGGTGGCTACACCTTC. The whole variable domain, filled in from reference TRBV29-1 and TRBJ1-2, reads SAVISQKPSRDICQRGTSLTIQCQVDSQVTMMFWYRQQPGQSLTLIATANQGSEATYESGFVIDKFPISRPNLTFSTLTVSNMSPEDSSIYLCSVVQGGGGYTFGSGTRLTVV.

Concerning this clonotype: The DNA is left out, because the CDR3 cannot be placed on it with certainty; the CDR3 is given as TCRdb lists it. The chain links TRBV11-2 to TRBJ2-3; the D call in the table, TRBD1, was not verified against the DNA. The CDR3 is 16 residues long, ends included. Per germline, CDR1 SGHAT and CDR2 FQNNGV. The CDR3 sequence: CASSLVVGAGTDTQCF.

The sample holds many counts of this clonotype. This chain connects TRBV12-3 or TRBV12-4 to TRBJ2-2, with D unclear. V lost 5 bases, J lost 4 bases, and 14 bases lay in between. There are 15 residues in the CDR3. This chain's CDR3 is CASSLRRSSTGELFF. In nucleotides, the CDR3 is TGTGCCAGCAGTCTGCGCAGGTCGAGCACCGGGGAGCTGTTTTTT.

This clonotype was picked up many times. This chain links TRBV7-9 with TRBJ2-3, with 9 bases matching TRBD2. Trimming cost V 7 bases and J 5 bases; bases outside gene matches: 10. Germline V gives CDR1 SEHNR, CDR2 FQNEAQ (reference sequence). The CDR3 spans 15 residues. CDR3 DNA sequence: TGTGCCAGCAAGGATAGCGGGAGACCGGGAGATACGCAGTATTTT. It is translated as CASKDSGRPGDTQYF.

This clonotype was detected only a few times. V and J are TRBV15 and TRBJ2-1, with unresolved D. The CDR3 length is 12 residues. Germline CDR1 reads LNHNV; CDR2 reads YYDKDF (reference sequence). The V and J ends lost 0 bases and 12 bases respectively, with 9 bases between them. The CDR3 spells CATSREGAGQFF. In DNA form, the CDR3 reads TGTGCCACCAGCAGAGAAGGTGCCGGGCAGTTCTTC. The whole variable domain, remainder taken from reference TRBV15 and TRBJ2-1, is DAMVIQNPRYQVTQFGKPVTLSCSQTLNHNVMYWYQQKSSQAPKLLFHYYDKDFNNEADTPDNFQSRRPNTSFCFLDIRSPGLGDTAMYLCATSREGAGQFFGPGTRLTVL.

This clonotype was found a few times. The rearrangement links TRBV11-2 to TRBJ1-4; D not resolved. Germline-derived CDR1 and CDR2 are SGHAT and FQNNGV. This CDR3 region has 15 residues. The V gene lost 5 bases and the J gene lost 5 bases, with 15 bases spanning the gap. CDR3 in DNA: TGTGCCAGCAGCCGGCCGGGGTACCACAATGAAAAACTGTTTTTT. This codes for CASSRPGYHNEKLFF.

This clonotype was seen more than once but under ten times. The rearrangement joins TRBV30 to TRBJ2-1, with D possibly being TRBD1 (5 bases). CDR1 GTSNPN and CDR2 SVGIG come from the germline V gene (reference sequence). The CDR3 loop spans 11 amino acids. Trimming removed 4 bases at V and 8 bases at J, with 9 bases between. In DNA form, the CDR3 reads TGTGCCTGGAACCAGGGCTATGAGCAGTTCTTC. Protein product: CAWNQGYEQFF.